Listed below are T cell receptor beta chains from one sample, sequenced in a study of T cell clonotyping in hematopoietic cell transplantation. Produced via immunoSEQ multiplex PCR; TCRdb's table is partial and in-frame only. The sample yields about 21,000 clones, 90% seen once. This material consisted of peripheral blood mononuclear cells, taken before stem cell transplant. The receptors derive from a man younger than 30 with biphenotypic leukemia. Some clones in this sample may be carry-over from other donors' samples. Both conserved end residues are part of each CDR3. D genes are given only for firm matches. For some rows the clone size is stated as once, few or many, or as a class when expanded; others skip it.

>TRBJ2-2|TRBV11-3|.|TRBD2
TGTGCCAGCAGACACCCTCGATCTAGCGGGGCGAACACCGGGGAGCTGTTTTTT
CASRHPRSSGANTGELFF
>TRBJ1-5|TRBV2|.|TRBD1
TGTGCCAGCCGAGCAGGGGGGCCGTATAGCAATCAGCCCCAGCATTTT
CASRAGGPYSNQPQHF
>TRBJ2-3|TRBV19|.|.
TGTGCCAGTAGTAACGAGGGGACGTCCCTCTCACAGGATACGCAGTATTTT
CASSNEGTSLSQDTQYF
>TRBJ2-7|TRBV10-3|.|TRBD1
TGTGCCATAAATGAAGGGACAGGGTTCCAGCAGTACTTC
CAINEGTGFQQYF
>TRBJ2-7|TRBV4-3|.|.
TGCGCCAGCAGCCAAGGCCCTAAGGGTAGCTCCTACGAGCAGTACTTC
CASSQGPKGSSYEQYF
>TRBJ1-3|TRBV6-5|.|.
TGTGCCAGCAGTCTAGGGGGACTTGGCGGAAACACCATATATTTT
CASSLGGLGGNTIYF
>TRBJ1-1|TRBV7-9|.|.
TGTGCCAGCAGCCCACGGGGTGGCAGCGCATACACTGAAGCTTTCTTT
CASSPRGGSAYTEAFF
>TRBJ2-5|TRBV29-1|.|TRBD1
TGCAGCGGCCGGACAGGGGGAGAGACCCAGTACTTC
CSGRTGGETQYF
>TRBJ2-2|TRBV6-1|.|.
TGTGCCAGCAGTGCCCGGACTGTCACCGGTGTAGCGCCCGGGGAGCTGTTTTTT
CASSARTVTGVAPGELFF
>TRBJ1-5|TRBV21-1|once|.
TGTGCCAGCAGCGGCGGCGGAGGGGAAGATCAGCCCCAGCATTTT
CASSGGGGEDQPQHF
>TRBJ2-7|TRBV27|.|TRBD1
TGTGCCAGCAGTTTATTCCTCGATGTCCGGGACAGGGGGAACGAGCAGTACTTC
CASSLFLDVRDRGNEQYF
>TRBJ1-5|TRBV2|.|.
TGTGCCAGCAGCGACGGATATAGCAATCAGCCCCAGCATTTT
CASSDGYSNQPQHF
>TRBJ2-7|TRBV30|.|.
TGTGCCTGGAGTTTCGGGGATGGCTACGAGCAGTACTTC
CAWSFGDGYEQYF
>TRBJ1-1|TRBV5-1|.|TRBD1
TGCGCCAGCAGCGACAGGGGGGGGAACACTGAAGCTTTCTTT
CASSDRGGNTEAFF
>TRBJ2-1|TRBV2|.|TRBD2
TGTGCCAGCAGTGGATCGGTTGATAGCGGGGAGAATGAGCAGTTCTTC
CASSGSVDSGENEQFF
>TRBJ1-6|TRBV5-1|once|.
TGCGCCAGCAGCGCAGGGGCATTTAATTCACCCCTCCACTTT
CASSAGAFNSPLHF
>TRBJ1-1|TRBV13|.|.
TGTGCCAGCAGCTCAGGGTTTGCTGAAGCTTTCTTT
CASSSGFAEAFF
>TRBJ2-2|TRBV28|.|.
TGTGCCAGCAGTTCAGCCTATGGACGGACCGGGGAGCTGTTTTTT
CASSSAYGRTGELFF
>TRBJ1-5|TRBV5-1|.|.
TGCGCCAGCAGCTTAGAGGGACCTTTCGGGAATCAGCCCCAGCATTTT
CASSLEGPFGNQPQHF
>TRBJ1-5|TRBV6-5|.|.
TGTGCCAGCAGAACCGACGTCCGTAGCAATCAGCCCCAGCATTTT
CASRTDVRSNQPQHF
>TRBJ2-7|TRBV13|.|.
TGTGCCAGCAGCTTAGAGACAGCAGGATACGAGCAGTACTTC
CASSLETAGYEQYF
>TRBJ2-3|TRBV7-2|.|.
TGTGCCAGCAGCTTAGTCGGTTCTAGCACAGATACGCAGTATTTT
CASSLVGSSTDTQYF
>TRBJ2-7|TRBV28|.|.
TGTGCCAGCAGTTTCCCCTGGAGGGGGCAGAACTACGAGCAGTACTTC
CASSFPWRGQNYEQYF
>TRBJ2-7|TRBV7-2|.|TRBD2
TGTGCCAGCAGCCGGGGACTAGCGGTGTCCTACGAGCAGTACTTC
CASSRGLAVSYEQYF
>TRBJ1-1|TRBV7-6|.|.
TGTGCCAGCCTTACTCCCGAGGGCACTGAAGCTTTCTTT
CASLTPEGTEAFF
>TRBJ2-7|TRBV7-6|few|TRBD1
TGTGCCAGCAGCTTAAGGTGGGCGGGACAGGGGACCGGCGAGCAGTACTTC
CASSLRWAGQGTGEQYF
>TRBJ2-3|TRBV29-1|.|.
TGCAGCGCCCTCTTCGGAACGGGCCGCACAGATACGCAGTATTTT
CSALFGTGRTDTQYF
>TRBJ2-7|TRBV30|.|.
TGTGCCTGGAGTCAGTACACCAACGAGCAGTACTTC
CAWSQYTNEQYF
>TRBJ2-5|TRBV7-6|.|.
TGTGCCAGCAGCCCCCGACAGAAAGAGACCCAGTACTTC
CASSPRQKETQYF
>TRBJ1-2|TRBV6-5|.|.
TGTGCCAGCAGAACGAAGGGGAACTACACCTTC
CASRTKGNYTF
>TRBJ1-6|TRBV27|.|TRBD1
TGTGCCAGCAGTTTCCGACAGGGGAATTCACCCCTCCACTTT
CASSFRQGNSPLHF
>TRBJ2-2|TRBV4-1|once|.
TGCGCCAGCAGCCAAGGCGATGGGAGAATCACCGGGGAGCTGTTTTTT
CASSQGDGRITGELFF
>TRBJ2-3|TRBV6-4|.|.
TGTGCCAGCAGTGACCGGGGACTTTACACAGATACGCAGTATTTT
CASSDRGLYTDTQYF
>TRBJ1-4|TRBV11-2|.|.
TGTGCCAGCAGCTTATCCGGTAGGGGGGCCGCAACTAATGAAAAACTGTTTTTT
CASSLSGRGAATNEKLFF
>TRBJ2-2|TRBV5-1|few|.
TGCGCCAGCAGCGGCGGGACATCAAACACCGGGGAGCTGTTTTTT
CASSGGTSNTGELFF
>TRBJ1-6|TRBV27|.|TRBD1
TGTGCCAGCAGACTGGGGCCGGGACAGATTAATTCACCCCTCCACTTT
CASRLGPGQINSPLHF
>TRBJ2-3|TRBV5-1|.|TRBD1
TGCGCCAGCAGCCTCGCCGGGACAGGGGGAGATACGCAGTATTTT
CASSLAGTGGDTQYF
>TRBJ1-2|TRBV27|.|.
TGTGCCAGCCACCCCTCCAGGAACCCTAACTATGGCTACACCTTC
CASHPSRNPNYGYTF
>TRBJ2-7|TRBV7-9|.|.
TGTGCCAGCAGCTTACGCGAGCAGTACTTC
CASSLREQYF
>TRBJ2-1|TRBV7-3|.|TRBD2
TGTGCCAGCAGTTCGACTAGCGGGGCCCAGGGCGTGCAGTTCTTC
CASSSTSGAQGVQFF
>TRBJ1-4|TRBV30|.|.
TGTGCCTGGGGAGGAGGCTCCGATGAAAAACTGTTTTTT
CAWGGGSDEKLFF
>TRBJ1-5|TRBV27|.|.
TGTGCCAATCAGCCCCAGCATTTT
CANQPQHF
>TRBJ2-5|TRBV19|.|TRBD2
TGTGCCAGTAGTATAAGCGGGGGACCCCAAGAGACCCAGTACTTC
CASSISGGPQETQYF
>TRBJ2-3|TRBV29-1|.|.
TGCAGCGTTGCCACTAGATTCACAGATACGCAGTATTTT
CSVATRFTDTQYF
>TRBJ1-3|TRBV11-2|.|.
TGTGCCAGCAGCTTACAAGGCTCTGGAAACACCATATATTTT
CASSLQGSGNTIYF
>TRBJ1-5|TRBV6-5|.|.
TGTGCCAGCAGGTGGAGGGCGCATAGCAATCAGCCCCAGCATTTT
CASRWRAHSNQPQHF
>TRBJ2-2|TRBV27|.|TRBD2
TGTGCCAGCAGTTCGGGACTAGCGGGAGTTTATACCGGGGAGCTGTTTTTT
CASSSGLAGVYTGELFF
>TRBJ1-3|TRBV7-2|.|.
TGTGCCAGCAGCTTAGCGGGAGGGAACTCTGGAAACACCATATATTTT
CASSLAGGNSGNTIYF
>TRBJ2-4|TRBV13|.|TRBD2
TGTGCCAGCAGCTTAGTCGCGGGGGTGGCCAAAAACATTCAGTACTTC
CASSLVAGVAKNIQYF
>TRBJ1-3|TRBV19|.|.
TGTGCCAGTATGAATCCGGACATCATCTCTGGAAACACCATATATTTT
CASMNPDIISGNTIYF
>TRBJ2-7|TRBV7-2|few|.
TGTGCCAGCAGCGATCGATACGAGCAGTACTTC
CASSDRYEQYF
>TRBJ2-2|TRBV7-3|.|TRBD2
TGTGCCAGCAGCCCGCGACCTAGCGGGGGGGCCGGGGAGCTGTTTTTT
CASSPRPSGGAGELFF
>TRBJ2-7|TRBV29-1|.|.
TGCAGCGTTGAAGGGATGGCGGGCTACGAGCAGTACTTC
CSVEGMAGYEQYF
>TRBJ1-5|TRBV4-1|.|TRBD1
TGCGCCAGCAGCCAAGGGCTCAGGGGACAGGGGAAACAGCCCCAGCATTTT
CASSQGLRGQGKQPQHF
>TRBJ2-7|TRBV11-1|once|TRBD1
TGTGCCAGCAGCCGAAACCGGGACAGGGCCCACGAGCAGTACTTC
CASSRNRDRAHEQYF
>TRBJ2-1|TRBV6-6|.|TRBD2
TGTGCCAGCAGTGGACTAGACCGCCCCTACAATGAGCAGTTCTTC
CASSGLDRPYNEQFF